These 20 T cell receptor beta chains came from one sample sequenced in a study of blood T cell repertoires in COVID-19 (dated by TCRdb to the early 2020s). The protocol used for the library was the immunoSEQ multiplex PCR assay. TCRdb's version of the immuneACCESS table is confined to in-frame rearrangements and falls short of the full clone set. An unresolved V gene accounts for under half of the shortfall where checked; the remainder is of unknown origin. Within this sample are tens of thousands of clones, with roughly 90% of them counted one time only. The top ten hold roughly 1.4% of the sample. The sequenced sample was peripheral blood. These receptors were obtained from a woman aged 80 or older with acute or convalescent COVID-19.

On this clone itself: Compared with germline, one end of the junction differs, possibly owing to a read error. The chain uses TRBV30 and TRBJ2-3, with TRBD1 identical over 9 bases. CDR1 is GTSNPN and CDR2 is SVGIG in the germline V gene (reference sequence). The CDR3 consists of 12 residues. The CDR3, as DNA: TGTGCCTGGAGTGTACATAGGGACAGGGAAAATTTT. Translated: CAWSVHRDRENF.

This clone was detected only once. This rearrangement joins TRBV11-2 to TRBJ2-1, with 10 bases that match TRBD2. With V trimmed by 5 bases and J by 3 bases, 4 bases remained unmatched. Per the germline V gene, CDR1 is SGHAT and CDR2 is FQNNGV. The CDR3 covers 15 residues. CDR3 residues: CASSPRTSGYNEQFF. The CDR3 region has the DNA TGTGCCAGCAGCCCCAGGACTAGCGGCTACAATGAGCAGTTCTTC.

This rearrangement joins TRBV5-1 to TRBJ2-1; 9 bases are a match to TRBD2. The CDR3 spans 15 residues. With V trimmed by 2 bases and J by 6 bases, 6 bases remained unmatched. CDR1 and CDR2 from the germline V gene are SGHRS and YFSETQ. The CDR3 DNA sequence: TGCGCCAGCAGCTTAATTAGCGGGAGTCCCAATGAGCAGTTCTTC. This encodes CASSLISGSPNEQFF.

The rearrangement joins TRBV5-1 to TRBJ2-2; D possibly corresponds to TRBD1 (5 bases). Looked up from germline, CDR1 is SGHRS and CDR2 is YFSETQ. With 0 bases removed from V and 0 bases from J, the gap between germline ends came to 9 bases. This CDR3 region has 16 residues. CDR3 coding DNA: TGCGCCAGCAGCTTGGGACAGCGACCGAACACCGGGGAGCTGTTTTTT. It is translated as CASSLGQRPNTGELFF.

V usage is TRBV4-1 and J usage is TRBJ2-5; 9 bases are a match to TRBD1. The CDR3 runs to 15 residues. The junction had 8 bases not matched to a gene; V was cut back by 4 bases and J by 5 bases. The germline gives CDR1 MGHRA, CDR2 YSYEKL. For the CDR3, the DNA is TGCGCCAGCAGCCGCGCTGGACAGGGGAGTGAGACCCAGTACTTC. Its translation: CASSRAGQGSETQYF.

Within the sample, this clone is medium-sized (0.01 to 0.1%). The V gene is TRBV5-5, the J gene TRBJ1-2; TRBD1 might be the D (6 bases). The CDR3 is 17 amino acids. Germline V gene data show CDR1 as SGHKS and CDR2 as YYEKEE (reference sequence). Trimming shortened V by 0 bases and J by 4 bases, and 19 bases separated the two germline ends. CDR3 in amino acids: CASSLEYLGQGGYGYTF. CDR3 DNA sequence: TGTGCCAGCAGCTTGGAATATTTGGGCCAAGGGGGCTATGGCTACACCTTC.

This clone was counted only a few times. The V call is TRBV18, the J call TRBJ1-1, with a tentative D call TRBD1 (5 bases). The ends were cut back, 6 bases at V and 4 bases at J, with 9 bases in the middle. CDR3 length: 12 amino acids. Germline V gene sequence: CDR1 KGHSH, CDR2 LQKENI. The CDR3 sequence is CASSVGGTEAFF. The CDR3 region has the DNA TGTGCCAGCTCGGTCGGGGGCACTGAAGCTTTCTTT.

The chain couples TRBV19 to TRBJ1-5, with TRBD1 matching over 10 bases. Germline CDR1 LNHDA, CDR2 SQIVND (reference sequence). Trimming removed 6 bases from V and 7 bases from J; junction bases left unmatched: 12. The length of the CDR3 is 16 residues. The DNA for the CDR3 is TGTGCCAGTAGCCAGGACAGGGGGGACGAAAAGCAGCCCCAGCATTTT. Protein sequence: CASSQDRGDEKQPQHF.

This clone was recorded only once. This chain links TRBV18 with TRBJ2-2, with TRBD1 as a possible D gene (5 bases). CDR3 length equals 16 residues. V was trimmed by 3 bases and J by 1 base, leaving 12 bases between them. Germline V CDR1 and CDR2: KGHSH, LQKENI. CDR3 in amino acids: CASSPSQTGNTGELFF. In nucleotides, the CDR3 is TGTGCCAGCTCACCTTCTCAAACAGGGAACACCGGGGAGCTGTTTTTT.

The CDR3 region is CASTSGNEQFF. CDR3 nucleotide sequence: TGTGCCAGCACGTCGGGGAATGAGCAGTTCTTC. V and J are TRBV19 and TRBJ2-1; a weak D match, TRBD2 (5 bases). This CDR3 contains 11 residues. Per germline, CDR1 LNHDA and CDR2 SQIVND (reference sequence). With 9 bases removed from V and 7 bases from J, the gap between germline ends came to 10 bases.

The chain joins TRBV7-7 to TRBJ2-1, with unresolved D. V was cut by 1 base and J by 3 bases, with 10 bases left in between. CDR3 length equals 15 residues. The germline V gene encodes CDR1 SSHAT and CDR2 FNYEAQ (reference sequence). CDR3 region: CASSLVQTHYNEQFF. The CDR3 region has the DNA TGTGCCAGCAGCTTAGTACAGACGCACTACAATGAGCAGTTCTTC.

V usage is TRBV6-4 and J usage is TRBJ2-1; possible D gene TRBD2, 6 bases. Trimming removed 4 bases from V and 1 base from J, with 14 bases in between. CDR1 MRHNA and CDR2 SNTAGT come from the germline V gene. The CDR3 covers 16 residues. CDR3 region: CASSVSGGGSYNEQFF. Written as DNA, the CDR3 is TGTGCCAGCAGTGTTTCAGGCGGAGGGTCCTACAATGAGCAGTTCTTC.

The V and J genes are TRBV9 and TRBJ1-1; 7 positions match TRBD1. The CDR3 loop spans 14 amino acids. From germline, CDR1 is SGDLS and CDR2 YYNGEE. V lost 3 bases and J lost 4; bases outside the gene matches: 6. The CDR3 DNA is TGTGCCAGCAGCGGTAACAGGGGACCCACTGAAGCTTTCTTT. Its translation is CASSGNRGPTEAFF.

V gene TRBV7-9 combines with J gene TRBJ2-1; no firm D call. This CDR3 is 13 amino acids long. The germline V and J ends were trimmed by 5 bases and 6 bases, with 11 bases remaining between them. The germline gives CDR1 SEHNR, CDR2 FQNEAQ (reference sequence). CDR3 in DNA: TGTGCCAGCAGCCAGTTAGCTGTCAATGAGCAGTTCTTC. Protein: CASSQLAVNEQFF.

The chain uses TRBV5-5 and TRBJ1-2, with 7 bases that match TRBD1. Germline V gives CDR1 SGHKS, CDR2 YYEKEE (reference sequence). The CDR3 covers 14 residues. After removal of 6 bases from V and 8 bases from J, the junction contained 13 bases not matched to a gene. CDR3 sequence: CASNNGQVEQGYTF. The CDR3 DNA reads TGTGCCAGCAACAACGGACAGGTCGAGCAAGGCTACACCTTC.

Written as DNA, the CDR3 is TGCGCCAGCAGTGCGGCCACTAGCGGGGCTGTCGAGACCCAGTACTTC. It encodes CASSAATSGAVETQYF. This chain uses TRBV10-1 with TRBJ2-5; 10 bases fit TRBD2. V lost 4 bases, J lost 5 bases, and 10 bases stayed unmatched. This CDR3 region has 16 residues. Germline V lookup: CDR1 WNHNN, CDR2 SYGVQD (reference sequence).

The V and J genes are TRBV7-2 and TRBJ2-1; TRBD2 matches 7 bases. V shed 8 bases, J shed 5 bases, and the junction held 9 bases outside the gene matches. Germline assignment: CDR1 SGHTA and CDR2 FQGNSA. The CDR3 is 14 residues long. The CDR3 bases are TGTGCCAGCGCCGGTCATCGGGGGGACAATGAGCAGTTCTTC. Amino acid sequence: CASAGHRGDNEQFF.

The chain couples TRBV19 to TRBJ1-1; no clear D gene. This CDR3 is 13 amino acids long. V gave up 4 bases and J gave up 1 base, with 7 bases separating them. Germline V gives CDR1 LNHDA, CDR2 SQIVND (reference sequence). The CDR3 nucleotides read TGTGCCAGTAGTAGCGCAACGAACACTGAAGCTTTCTTT. The encoded protein is CASSSATNTEAFF.

This chain joins TRBV5-1 and TRBJ2-2, with a possible D match to TRBD2 (6 bases). This CDR3 region has 16 residues. V was pared by 4 bases and J by 1 base, with 14 bases between. Germline V lookup: CDR1 SGHRS, CDR2 YFSETQ. Here the CDR3 DNA reads TGCGCCAGCAGCAGATCGGATAGCGGGAACACCGGGGAGCTGTTTTTT. It yields the protein CASSRSDSGNTGELFF.

The CDR3: CASSLGTGMSPLHF. As DNA, the CDR3 is TGTGCCAGCTCTCTTGGGACAGGGATGTCACCCCTCCACTTT. The J gene is TRBJ1-6, the V gene TRBV18; 9 bases align to TRBD1. Trimming at V came to 6 bases and at J to 10 bases, leaving 7 bases not matched to a gene. Germline values: CDR1 KGHSH, CDR2 LQKENI. The CDR3 contains 14 residues.